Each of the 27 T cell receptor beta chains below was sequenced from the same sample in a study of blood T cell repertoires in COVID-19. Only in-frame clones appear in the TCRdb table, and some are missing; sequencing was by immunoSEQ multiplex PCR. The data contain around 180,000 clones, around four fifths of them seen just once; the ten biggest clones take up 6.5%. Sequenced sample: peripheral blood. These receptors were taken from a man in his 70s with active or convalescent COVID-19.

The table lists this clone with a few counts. Here the CDR3 DNA reads TGTGCCAGCAGCTTGGCCAGGGGGACAGTTAACACCGGGGAGCTGTTTTTT. Encoded protein: CASSLARGTVNTGELFF. The V and J genes are TRBV5-4 and TRBJ2-2, with TRBD1 matching over 7 bases. The germline gives CDR1 SGHNT, CDR2 YYREEE (reference sequence). The CDR3 runs 17 residues. The junction had 7 bases not matched to a gene; V was cut back by 0 bases and J by 2 bases.

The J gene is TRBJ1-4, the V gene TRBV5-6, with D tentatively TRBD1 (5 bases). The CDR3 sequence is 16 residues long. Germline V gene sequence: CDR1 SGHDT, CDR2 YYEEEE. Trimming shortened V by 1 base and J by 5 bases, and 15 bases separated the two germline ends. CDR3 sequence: CASSLPPDSLNEKLFF. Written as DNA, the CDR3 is TGTGCCAGCAGCTTGCCTCCTGACAGCCTCAATGAAAAACTGTTTTTT.

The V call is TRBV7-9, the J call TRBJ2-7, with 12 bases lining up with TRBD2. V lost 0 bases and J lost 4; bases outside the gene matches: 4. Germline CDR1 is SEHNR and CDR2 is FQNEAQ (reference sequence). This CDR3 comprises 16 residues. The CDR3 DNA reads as TGTGCCAGCAGCTTAGCGACTAGCGGGAGTAGGTACGAGCAGTACTTC. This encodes CASSLATSGSRYEQYF. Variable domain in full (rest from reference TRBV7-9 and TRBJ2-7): DTGVSQNPRHKITKRGQNVTFRCDPISEHNRLYWYRQTLGQGPEFLTYFQNEAQLEKSRLLSDRFSAERPKGSFSTLEIQRTEQGDSAMYLCASSLATSGSRYEQYFGPGTRLTVT.

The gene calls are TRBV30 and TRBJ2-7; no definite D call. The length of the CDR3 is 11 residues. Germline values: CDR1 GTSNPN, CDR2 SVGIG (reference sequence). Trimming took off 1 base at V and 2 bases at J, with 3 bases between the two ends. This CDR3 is CAWSATYEQYF. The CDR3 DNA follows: TGTGCCTGGAGTGCTACCTACGAGCAGTACTTC.

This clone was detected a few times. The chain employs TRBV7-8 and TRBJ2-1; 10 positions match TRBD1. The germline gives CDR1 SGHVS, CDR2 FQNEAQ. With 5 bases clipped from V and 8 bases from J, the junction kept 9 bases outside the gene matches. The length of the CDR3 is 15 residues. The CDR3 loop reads CASSARDRGGYEQFF. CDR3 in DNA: TGTGCCAGCAGCGCCCGGGACAGGGGAGGCTATGAGCAGTTCTTC.

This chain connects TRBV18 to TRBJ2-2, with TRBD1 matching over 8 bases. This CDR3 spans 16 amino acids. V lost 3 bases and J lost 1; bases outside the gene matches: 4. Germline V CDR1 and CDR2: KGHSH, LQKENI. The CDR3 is CASSPLGQGNTGELFF. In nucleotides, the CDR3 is TGTGCCAGCTCACCCCTCGGACAGGGGAACACCGGGGAGCTGTTTTTT.

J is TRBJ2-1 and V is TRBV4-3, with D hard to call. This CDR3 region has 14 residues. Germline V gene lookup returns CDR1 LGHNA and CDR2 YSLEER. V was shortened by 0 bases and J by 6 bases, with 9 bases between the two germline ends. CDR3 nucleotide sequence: TGCGCCAGCAGCCAAGATTACATCCCCAATGAGCAGTTCTTC. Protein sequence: CASSQDYIPNEQFF.

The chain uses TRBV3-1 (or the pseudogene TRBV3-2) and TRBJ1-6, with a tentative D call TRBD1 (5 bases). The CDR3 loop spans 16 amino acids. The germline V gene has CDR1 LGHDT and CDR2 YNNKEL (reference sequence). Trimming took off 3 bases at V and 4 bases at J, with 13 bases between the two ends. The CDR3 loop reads CASSHRTKGYNSPLHF. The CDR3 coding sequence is TGTGCCAGCAGCCATCGCACCAAGGGGTATAATTCACCCCTCCACTTT.

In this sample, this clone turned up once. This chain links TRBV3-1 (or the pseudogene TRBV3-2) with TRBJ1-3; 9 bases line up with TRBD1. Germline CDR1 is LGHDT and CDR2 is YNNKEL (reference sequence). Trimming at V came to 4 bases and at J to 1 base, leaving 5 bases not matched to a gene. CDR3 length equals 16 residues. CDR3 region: CASSLGTGSSGNTIYF. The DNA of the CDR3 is TGTGCCAGCAGCCTGGGGACAGGGTCATCTGGAAACACCATATATTTT.

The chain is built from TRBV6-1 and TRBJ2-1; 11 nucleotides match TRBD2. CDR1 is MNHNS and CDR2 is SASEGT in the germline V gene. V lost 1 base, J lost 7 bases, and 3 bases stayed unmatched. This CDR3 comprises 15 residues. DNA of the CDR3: TGTGCCAGCAGTGAAGTAGCGGGAGGGCCGAATGAGCAGTTCTTC. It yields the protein CASSEVAGGPNEQFF.

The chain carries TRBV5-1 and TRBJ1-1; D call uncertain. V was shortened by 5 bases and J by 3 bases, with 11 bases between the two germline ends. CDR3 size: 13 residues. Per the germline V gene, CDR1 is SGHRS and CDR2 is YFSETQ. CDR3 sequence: CASRLKADTEAFF. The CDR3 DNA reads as TGCGCCAGCAGACTGAAGGCGGACACTGAAGCTTTCTTT.

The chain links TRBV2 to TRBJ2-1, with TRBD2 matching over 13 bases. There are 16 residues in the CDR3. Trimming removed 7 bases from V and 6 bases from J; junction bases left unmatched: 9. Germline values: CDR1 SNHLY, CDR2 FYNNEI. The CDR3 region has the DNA TGTGCCAGCACCCCATTATGGACTAGCGGGAGCAATGAGCAGTTCTTC. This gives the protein CASTPLWTSGSNEQFF.

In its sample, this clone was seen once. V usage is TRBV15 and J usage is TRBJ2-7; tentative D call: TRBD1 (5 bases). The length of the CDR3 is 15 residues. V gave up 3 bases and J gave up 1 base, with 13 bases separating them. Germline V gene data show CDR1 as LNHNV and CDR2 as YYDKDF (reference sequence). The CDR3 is CATSRASGISYEQYF. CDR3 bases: TGTGCCACCAGCAGGGCCTCAGGGATTTCCTACGAGCAGTACTTC.

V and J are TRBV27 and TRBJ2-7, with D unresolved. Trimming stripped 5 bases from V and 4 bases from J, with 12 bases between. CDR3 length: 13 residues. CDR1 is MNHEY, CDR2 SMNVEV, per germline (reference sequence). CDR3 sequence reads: CASSRQREYEQYF. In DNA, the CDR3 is TGTGCCAGCAGTAGGCAGCGAGAGTACGAGCAGTACTTC.

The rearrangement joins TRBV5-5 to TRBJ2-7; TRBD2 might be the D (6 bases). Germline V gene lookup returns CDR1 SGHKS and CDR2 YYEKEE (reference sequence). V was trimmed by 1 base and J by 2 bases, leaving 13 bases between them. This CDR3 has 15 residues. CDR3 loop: CASSLFGGGTYEQYF. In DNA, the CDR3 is TGTGCCAGCAGCTTGTTCGGGGGTGGGACCTACGAGCAGTACTTC.

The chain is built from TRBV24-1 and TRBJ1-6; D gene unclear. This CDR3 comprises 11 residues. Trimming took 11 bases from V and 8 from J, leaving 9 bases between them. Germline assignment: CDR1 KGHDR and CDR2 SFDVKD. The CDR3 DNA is TGTGCCAAAACACTACATTCACCCCTCCACTTT. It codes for CAKTLHSPLHF.

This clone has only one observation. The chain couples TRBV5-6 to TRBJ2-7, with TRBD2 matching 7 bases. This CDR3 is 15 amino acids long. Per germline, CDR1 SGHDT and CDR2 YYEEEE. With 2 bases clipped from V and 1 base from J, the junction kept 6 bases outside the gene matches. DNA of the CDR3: TGTGCCAGCAGCTTCTACGCTAGCGGATCCTACGAGCAGTACTTC. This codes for CASSFYASGSYEQYF.

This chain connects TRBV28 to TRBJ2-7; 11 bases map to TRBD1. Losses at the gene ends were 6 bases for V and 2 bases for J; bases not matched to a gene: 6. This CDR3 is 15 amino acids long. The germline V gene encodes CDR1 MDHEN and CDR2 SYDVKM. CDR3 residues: CASSRGTGGPYEQYF. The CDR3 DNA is TGTGCCAGCAGCCGTGGGACAGGGGGTCCCTACGAGCAGTACTTC.

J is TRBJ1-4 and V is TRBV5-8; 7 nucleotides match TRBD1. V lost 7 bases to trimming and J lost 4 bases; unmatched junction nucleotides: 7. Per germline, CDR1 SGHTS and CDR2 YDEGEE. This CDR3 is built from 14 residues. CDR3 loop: CASEKGQNNEKLFF. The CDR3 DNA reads TGTGCCAGCGAAAAGGGACAGAATAATGAAAAACTGTTTTTT.

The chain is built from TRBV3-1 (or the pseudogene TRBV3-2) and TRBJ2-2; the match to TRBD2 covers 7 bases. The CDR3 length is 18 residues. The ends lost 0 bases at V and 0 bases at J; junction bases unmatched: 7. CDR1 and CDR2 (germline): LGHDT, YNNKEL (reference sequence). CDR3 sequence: CASSQDAGGSANTGELFF. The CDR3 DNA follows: TGTGCCAGCAGCCAAGATGCCGGGGGGTCCGCGAACACCGGGGAGCTGTTTTTT.

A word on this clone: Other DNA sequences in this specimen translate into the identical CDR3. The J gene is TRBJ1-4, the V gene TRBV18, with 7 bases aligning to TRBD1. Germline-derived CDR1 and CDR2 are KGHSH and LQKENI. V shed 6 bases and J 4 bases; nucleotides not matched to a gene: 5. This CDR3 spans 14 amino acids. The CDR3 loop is CASSPDRNNEKLFF. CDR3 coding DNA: TGTGCCAGCTCGCCGGACAGGAATAATGAAAAACTGTTTTTT.

The CDR3 is CASSSSGTTDTQYF. In DNA, the CDR3 is TGCGCCAGCAGCTCTAGCGGGACCACAGATACGCAGTATTTT. V is TRBV4-3 and J is TRBJ2-3; TRBD2 agrees at 9 bases. The J segment lost 2 bases and the V segment lost 5 bases, leaving 2 bases of the junction unmatched. CDR3 length: 14 residues. CDR1 and CDR2 from the germline V gene are LGHNA and YSLEER.

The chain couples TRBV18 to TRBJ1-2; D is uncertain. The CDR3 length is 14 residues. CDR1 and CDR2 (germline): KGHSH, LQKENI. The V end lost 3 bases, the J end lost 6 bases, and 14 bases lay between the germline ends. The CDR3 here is CASSPSPGTDGYTF. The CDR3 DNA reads TGTGCCAGCTCACCGTCTCCGGGAACAGATGGCTACACCTTC.

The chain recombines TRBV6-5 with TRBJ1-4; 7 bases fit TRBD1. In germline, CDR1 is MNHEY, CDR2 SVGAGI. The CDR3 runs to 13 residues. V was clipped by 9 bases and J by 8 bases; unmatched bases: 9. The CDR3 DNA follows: TGTGCCAGTCAGAGGGGGCCCAACGAAAAACTGTTTTTT. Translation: CASQRGPNEKLFF.

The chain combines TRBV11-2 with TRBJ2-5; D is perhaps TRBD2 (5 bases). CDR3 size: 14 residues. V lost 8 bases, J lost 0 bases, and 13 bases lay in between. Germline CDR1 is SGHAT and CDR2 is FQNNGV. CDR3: CASRRGGYQETQYF. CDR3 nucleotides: TGTGCCAGCCGAAGAGGCGGGTACCAAGAGACCCAGTACTTC.

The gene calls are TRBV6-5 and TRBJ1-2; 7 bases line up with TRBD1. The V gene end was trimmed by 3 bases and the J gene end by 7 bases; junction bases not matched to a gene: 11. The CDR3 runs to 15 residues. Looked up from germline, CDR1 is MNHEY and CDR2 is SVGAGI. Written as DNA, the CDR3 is TGTGCCAGCAGTTATGGCACATGGACAGGATCTGGCTACACCTTC. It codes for CASSYGTWTGSGYTF.

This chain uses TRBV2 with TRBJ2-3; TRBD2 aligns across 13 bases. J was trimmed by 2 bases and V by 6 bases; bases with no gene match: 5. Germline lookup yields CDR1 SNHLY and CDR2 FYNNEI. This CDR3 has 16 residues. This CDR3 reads CASRGGLAGTTDTQYF. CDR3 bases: TGTGCCAGCAGGGGGGGACTAGCGGGAACCACAGATACGCAGTATTTT.